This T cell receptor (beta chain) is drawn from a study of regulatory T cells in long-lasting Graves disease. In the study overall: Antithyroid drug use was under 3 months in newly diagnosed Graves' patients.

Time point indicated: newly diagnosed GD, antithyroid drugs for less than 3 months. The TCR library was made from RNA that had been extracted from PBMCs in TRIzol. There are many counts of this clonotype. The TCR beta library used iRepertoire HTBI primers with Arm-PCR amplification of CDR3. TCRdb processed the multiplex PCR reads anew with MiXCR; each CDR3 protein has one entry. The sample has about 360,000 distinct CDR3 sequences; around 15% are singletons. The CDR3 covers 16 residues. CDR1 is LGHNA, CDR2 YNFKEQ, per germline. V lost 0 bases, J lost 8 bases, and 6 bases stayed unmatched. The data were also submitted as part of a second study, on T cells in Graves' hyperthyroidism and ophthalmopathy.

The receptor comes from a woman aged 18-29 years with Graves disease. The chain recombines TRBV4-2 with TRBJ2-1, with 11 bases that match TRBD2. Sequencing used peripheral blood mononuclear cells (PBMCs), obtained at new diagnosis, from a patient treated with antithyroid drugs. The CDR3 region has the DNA TGTGCCAGCAGCCAAGAAAAACTAGCGGGGGTCGATGAGCAGTTCTTC. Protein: CASSQEKLAGVDEQFF.